This record concerns one TCR beta chain sequence. There are a few counts of this clonotype. The antigen it binds to is not known. No clone much larger than this one lies a single base away; base qualities are absent. Receptors were amplified or captured by multiplex PCR. Sequencing took place on an Illumina HiSeq 4000. To build TCR beta libraries, CDR3 regions were amplified by Arm-PCR using iRepertoire HTBI primers. Gel purification was performed on PCR products prior to sequencing. In the paper's pipeline: A total of fewer than 80 TRBV and 14 TRBJ segments were identified across samples and were used for gene usage analysis of CDR3 amino acid clonotypes. COPE and FqMerger were used to merge the filtered high-quality paired reads into contigs. BLAST was used to align contigs to IMGT TRBV, TRBD and TRBJ reference genes, and CDR3 was defined according to IMGT. Clonotypes above 0.1% frequency were classified as highly expanded clones. Shannon entropy was used to measure repertoire diversity, and the Gini coefficient was used to measure V-J evenness. A clonotype was considered public if more than one individual shared it. TCRdb itself trimmed the public reads at Q25 with fastp, ran MiXCR and retained productive beta chains. Under each unique CDR3 protein, matching rows form one entry showing the most common genes and DNA. The V and J calls shown here were made by TCRdb, not taken from the authors' results. The sample includes over 450,000 distinct CDR3 sequences, with approximately 12% observed a single time. Of the sample, approximately 9% is held by the ten largest clones.

Read against the paper, the sample's time point label means: newly diagnosed GD, antithyroid drugs for less than 3 months. For both TCR sequencing and RNA sequencing, RNA was extracted from PBMCs in TRIzol. The diagnosis of Graves' disease followed American Thyroid Association guidelines. Recruitment of patients was carried out at an endocrinology department in Xi'an, China. From each patient, 7.5 to 10 milliliters of peripheral blood was collected into an EDTA anticoagulant tube. PBMCs were isolated by Ficoll Paque Plus density gradient separation without further T cell sorting. An Agilent 2100 Bioanalyzer and agarose gel were used to assess RNA quality, and a NanoDrop 2000 was used to measure RNA concentration. The data derive from a study of regulatory T cells in long-lasting Graves disease (dated by TCRdb to 2020 to 2022). As for the study more broadly: In the newly diagnosed Graves' disease group, patients had been taking antithyroid drugs for less than 3 months. The study took place in China and was registered as a clinical trial. Patients with persistent Graves' disease were compared with patients with newly diagnosed Graves' disease using TCR sequencing and RNA sequencing of peripheral blood. A total of about 33 samples underwent TCR sequencing, from some 13 patients with persistent Graves' disease and some 20 patients with newly diagnosed Graves' disease. General findings and caveats noted by the study authors: More public clonotypes were shared among persistent patients (around 2,600) than among newly diagnosed patients (roughly 1,000). Preferential use of TRBV28, TRBJ1-2 and TRBJ2-5 was observed in persistent disease, whereas TRBV20-1 and TRBJ2-1 were favored in newly diagnosed disease. Because the primary lesion, thyroid tissue, could not be accessed, the study looked at peripheral blood alone. Sequencing and analysis were restricted to the TCR beta chain. The small sample size was acknowledged by the authors as a limitation that may reduce accuracy. Compared with newly diagnosed patients, patients with persistent Graves' disease had lower TCR Shannon entropy and fewer highly expanded clones, which suggests clonal expansion.

Based on the germline V gene, the CDR1 and CDR2 sequences are MGHRA and YSYEKL. From the cysteine through the phenylalanine, the CDR3 covers 16 amino acids. The sequence is cut down to CDR3 DNA, 48 bases in frame from base 1. V is reduced by 0 bases and J by 5 bases, leaving a spacing of 13 bases between them. The sample was also reused in another study, on T cells in Graves' hyperthyroidism and ophthalmopathy. Per the second study: Graves' hyperthyroidism was defined as stable when no progression to ophthalmopathy occurred over 18 months of follow-up. The hyperthyroidism patients were between 18 and 65 years old and newly diagnosed, with a disease duration of less than 2 months. Any patient with an uncontrolled infection, another autoimmune disease, pregnancy or lactation was excluded. Diagnoses were based on clinical symptoms, serum thyroxine and TRAb, thyroid ultrasound and orbital computed tomography. A first-round RT-PCR of the TCR CDR3 used the HTBI primer set with the Qiagen OneStep RT-PCR kit. Most expanded thyroid clonotypes (frequency above 0.001) were also detected in blood, suggesting blood repertoires may reflect thyroid immune responses. A 13 V-J signature model separated ophthalmopathy from stable hyperthyroidism, with approximately 87% sensitivity and roughly 84% specificity in cross-validation and 80%/75% in testing. In validation, progression to ophthalmopathy was predicted by the model with 70% to 71% sensitivity and roughly 76% specificity, a median of about 6.8 months before onset. To identify distinguishing TCR V-J signatures, a discovery cohort of some 100 patients was used, comprising some 45 with Graves' ophthalmopathy and some 60 with stable Graves' hyperthyroidism. An independent validation cohort of around 19 hyperthyroidism patients and 17 patients who later progressed to ophthalmopathy tested prospective prediction of ophthalmopathy. The 95 to 100 discovery patients were divided at random into training and test sets in a 7:3 ratio. The study also compared thyroid tissue and blood T-cell repertoires from five or six Graves' hyperthyroidism patients. Following sampling, methimazole starting at 30 mg daily was given to hyperthyroidism patients, and high-dose intravenous methylprednisolone was given to ophthalmopathy patients. Libraries were constructed in a second round of multiplex PCR, after which size selection and purification were carried out. Libraries were sequenced paired-end with 100 bp reads on an Illumina HiSeq2000. SOAPnuke was used to process the raw data, removing reads that contained adapters or uncalled bases, had a mean Phred below 15, or lacked an exact match to the constant primer or identifier. COPE v1.2.5 was used to merge high-quality paired reads, and clonotypes were defined as unique nucleotide sequences. Clonotypes were aligned to IMGT TRBV, TRBD and TRBJ reference segments using MiTCR v1.1. The analysis included only V-J combinations with a frequency above 0.0001, which together covered roughly 99% of the repertoires. A TCS score was defined as the ratio of F50 (clonal expansion) to E x V (chaos), with BLOSUM62-based TCRdist applied between CDR3 peptides within each V-J. Welch's t-statistics and random forest reduced some 510 V-J features to 10 to 15, which were used in a naive Bayes classifier (R e1071). Sample size was not statistically predetermined, and blinding of investigators to group allocation was not performed. The paper reports TCR Vbeta CDR3 sequencing of 140 or so peripheral blood samples: around 45 ophthalmopathy, roughly 80 hyperthyroidism and 17 progressor patients.

The V and J segments used are TRBV4-1 and TRBJ2-2; possibly the D gene is TRBD2, per 5 matching bases. The clonotype originates from a woman in her twenties or thirties with Graves disease. Donor details come from another sample of the same person, matched by shared clones. The source was peripheral blood mononuclear cells (PBMCs), collected at new diagnosis, from a patient treated with antithyroid drugs. In nucleotides, the sequence is TGCGCCAGCAGCCAAGATGAGCGAGGGTTGACCGGGGAGCTGTTTTTT. This sequence encodes CASSQDERGLTGELFF.